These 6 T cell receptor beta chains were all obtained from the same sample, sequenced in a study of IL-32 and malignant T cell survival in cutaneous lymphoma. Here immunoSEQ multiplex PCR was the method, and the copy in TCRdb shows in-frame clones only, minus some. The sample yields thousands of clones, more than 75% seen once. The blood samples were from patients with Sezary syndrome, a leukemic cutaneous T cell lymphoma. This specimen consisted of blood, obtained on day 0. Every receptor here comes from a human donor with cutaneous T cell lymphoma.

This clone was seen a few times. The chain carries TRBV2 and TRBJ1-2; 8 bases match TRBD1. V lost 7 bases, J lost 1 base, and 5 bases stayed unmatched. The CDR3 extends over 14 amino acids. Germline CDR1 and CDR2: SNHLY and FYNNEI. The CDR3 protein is CASTGQGGNYGYTF. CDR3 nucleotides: TGTGCCAGCACCGGACAGGGAGGTAACTATGGCTACACCTTC.

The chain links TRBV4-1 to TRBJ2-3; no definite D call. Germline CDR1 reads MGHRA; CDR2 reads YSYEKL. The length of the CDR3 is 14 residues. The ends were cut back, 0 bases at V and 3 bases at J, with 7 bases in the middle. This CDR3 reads CASSQDWGTDTQYF. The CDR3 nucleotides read TGCGCCAGCAGCCAAGATTGGGGAACAGATACGCAGTATTTT.

This CDR3 reads CASSYSYVLGNTEAFF. In DNA, the CDR3 is TGTGCCAGCAGCTACAGTTACGTTTTGGGGAACACTGAAGCTTTCTTT. The chain is built from TRBV6-5 and TRBJ1-1, with D unclear. Germline V lookup: CDR1 MNHEY, CDR2 SVGAGI. V was pared by 6 bases and J by 1 base, with 18 bases between. The CDR3 is 16 residues long.

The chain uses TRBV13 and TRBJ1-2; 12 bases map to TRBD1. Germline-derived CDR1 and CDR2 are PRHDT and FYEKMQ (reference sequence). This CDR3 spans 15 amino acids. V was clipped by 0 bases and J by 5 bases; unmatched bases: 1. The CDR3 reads CASSLGGQGAYGYTF. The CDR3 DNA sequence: TGTGCCAGCAGCTTAGGGGGACAGGGGGCTTATGGCTACACCTTC.

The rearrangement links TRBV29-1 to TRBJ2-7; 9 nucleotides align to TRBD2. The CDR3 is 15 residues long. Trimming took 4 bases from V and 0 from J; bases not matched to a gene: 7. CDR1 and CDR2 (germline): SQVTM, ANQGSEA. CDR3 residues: CSVAGGTSSSYEQYF. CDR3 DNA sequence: TGCAGCGTTGCCGGGGGGACTAGCTCCTCCTACGAGCAGTACTTC.

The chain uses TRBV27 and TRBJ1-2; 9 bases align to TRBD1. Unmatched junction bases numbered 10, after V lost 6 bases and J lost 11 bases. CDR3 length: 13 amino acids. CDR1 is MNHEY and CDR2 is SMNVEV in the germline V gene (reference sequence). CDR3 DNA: TGTGCCAGCAGCCCTGGGGACAGGGTTGCTTACACCTTC. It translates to CASSPGDRVAYTF.